The 7 T cell receptor beta chains in this list originate from one sample, sequenced in a study of graft-versus-host responses after intestinal transplantation. Sequencing used immunoSEQ multiplex PCR; TCRdb keeps in-frame clones, though not all of them. The table has 98,000 or so clones, about 82% seen once. Sample: PBMCs, taken 255 days after intestinal transplant. Every receptor here comes from a human patient who received an intestinal transplant, so some T cells may come from the graft donor.

J is TRBJ1-1 and V is TRBV7-3, with D perhaps TRBD1 (6 bases). V lost 3 bases and J lost 1, with 6 bases in between. CDR1 is SGHTA, CDR2 FQGTGA, per germline. The CDR3 loop spans 13 amino acids. The CDR3 region has the DNA TGTGCCAGCAGCTTGGACAGGAACACTGAAGCTTTCTTT. The encoded protein is CASSLDRNTEAFF.

This sequence joins TRBV27 and TRBJ1-2; D unresolved. The CDR3 runs to 14 residues. The germline V and J ends were trimmed by 2 bases and 0 bases, with 7 bases remaining between them. Per the germline V gene, CDR1 is MNHEY and CDR2 is SMNVEV (reference sequence). CDR3 sequence reads: CASSLRDSNYGYTF. DNA for the CDR3: TGTGCCAGCAGTTTACGGGATTCTAACTATGGCTACACCTTC.

This rearrangement joins TRBV10-3 to TRBJ2-5, with 9 bases matching TRBD1. Germline trimming cut 6 bases from V and 5 bases from J; bases unmatched to any gene: 10. The CDR3 is 15 amino acids. Germline CDR1 is ENHRY and CDR2 is SYGVKD. CDR3 nucleotides: TGTGCCATCAGAAAACAGGGGGCGGGTGGTGAGACCCAGTACTTC. Translated, it gives CAIRKQGAGGETQYF.

This clone was counted a single time. The V gene is TRBV9, the J gene TRBJ2-1; no clear D gene. Deletions cut 4 bases from V and 2 bases from J, with 4 bases between. Germline values: CDR1 SGDLS, CDR2 YYNGEE. This CDR3 spans 12 amino acids. The chain's CDR3 is CASSSTYNEQFF. The DNA for the CDR3 is TGTGCCAGCAGCTCGACCTACAATGAGCAGTTCTTC.

This chain joins TRBV5-6 and TRBJ1-2, with D possibly matching TRBD1 (5 bases). This CDR3 has 13 residues. Trimming took off 2 bases at V and 8 bases at J, with 13 bases between the two ends. The germline gives CDR1 SGHDT, CDR2 YYEEEE. This CDR3 is CASSFPAGTGYTF. The CDR3 nucleotides read TGTGCCAGCAGCTTTCCGGCCGGGACGGGCTACACCTTC.

The chain combines TRBV4-1 with TRBJ2-3; D unclear. V shed 1 base and J shed 2 bases, with 7 bases lying between them. Germline V gene sequence: CDR1 MGHRA, CDR2 YSYEKL. This CDR3 spans 14 amino acids. The CDR3 loop reads CASSQARPTDTQYF. As DNA, the CDR3 is TGCGCCAGCAGCCAAGCAAGACCCACAGATACGCAGTATTTT.

V is TRBV6-4 and J is TRBJ1-2, with 9 positions matching TRBD1. Trimming took 7 bases from V and 11 from J; bases not matched to a gene: 11. The germline gives CDR1 MRHNA, CDR2 SNTAGT. The CDR3 extends over 13 amino acids. The CDR3 loop reads CASTRDRGLSYTF. CDR3 nucleotide sequence: TGTGCCAGCACTAGAGACAGGGGGTTGTCTTACACCTTC.